The source of this TCR beta chain is a study of CD8+CD57+ T cells in acquired aplastic anemia. Study summary: On average, sorted CD4+ and CD8+ cells gave roughly 3 ug of DNA.

General study findings and limits: Researchers report that some 31 CD8+ CDR3 sequences appeared in both patients and controls. Significant differences in CD8+ Simpson's diversity were not observed between patients and controls.

TCR beta VDJ and CDR3 profiles were obtained from a genomic DNA template. MiXCR, applied by TCRdb to the reads, yields one record per CDR3 protein. The sample includes some 140,000 distinct CDR3 sequences, 40% to 45% seen only once; the top ten take more than 7%. This clonotype was counted many times. The antigen is unknown. This clonotype was obtained from a human donor in good health, serving as a control. Sample: sorted CD4+, CD8+, or CD8+CD57+ T cells (not recorded which) from PBMCs.

CDR3 sequence reads: CASSARVNTEAFF. As DNA, the CDR3 is TGTGCCAGCAGTGCAAGGGTGAACACTGAAGCTTTCTTT. The chain recombines TRBV2 with TRBJ1-1, with D unclear. Germline CDR1 SNHLY, CDR2 FYNNEI. This CDR3 spans 13 amino acids. V lost 4 bases, J lost 0 bases, and 6 bases lay in between.